The 16 T cell receptor beta chains listed next were all sequenced from one sample in a study of blood T cell repertoires in COVID-19. Generated by immunoSEQ multiplex PCR, the TCRdb table keeps only in-frame clones and is missing some. Counted here are about 12,000 clones, more than 65% occurring once; the ten biggest clones make up roughly a tenth. Sequenced: peripheral blood. Every receptor here comes from a man in his 60s with COVID-19, enrolled during active disease.

The V call is TRBV7-2, the J call TRBJ1-5, with D possibly matching TRBD1 (6 bases). This CDR3 comprises 13 residues. Germline-derived CDR1 and CDR2 are SGHTA and FQGNSA. V gave up 4 bases and J gave up 5 bases, with 9 bases separating them. Here the CDR3 DNA reads TGTGCCAGCAGCTCACAGGGAGATCAGCCCCAGCATTTT. As protein: CASSSQGDQPQHF.

The chain couples TRBV2 to TRBJ2-7, with D maybe TRBD2 (6 bases). V was trimmed by 3 bases and J by 0 bases, leaving 12 bases between them. This CDR3 is built from 15 residues. CDR1 SNHLY and CDR2 FYNNEI come from the germline V gene. CDR3 loop: CASSEGTFISYEQYV. The CDR3 region has the DNA TGTGCCAGCAGTGAGGGGACTTTCATCTCCTACGAGCAGTACGTC.

The J gene is TRBJ1-3, the V gene TRBV6-5; a weak D match, TRBD1 (5 bases). The CDR3 has 14 amino acids. Looked up from germline, CDR1 is MNHEY and CDR2 is SVGAGI. V gave up 6 bases and J gave up 0 bases, with 9 bases separating them. CDR3 coding DNA: TGTGCCAGCAGAACGACAGTCTCTGGAAACACCATATATTTT. Translating gives CASRTTVSGNTIYF.

J is TRBJ1-2 and V is TRBV11-3; 7 bases are shared with TRBD1. Germline V gene data show CDR1 as SGHNT and CDR2 as YENEEA. Trimming took 5 bases from V and 3 from J; bases not matched to a gene: 9. The CDR3 has 15 residues. CDR3 sequence: CASSPYRDSYYGYTF. The CDR3 nucleotides are TGTGCCAGCAGCCCCTACCGGGACAGCTACTATGGCTACACCTTC.

The gene calls are TRBV6-2 or TRBV6-3 and TRBJ2-7; 15 bases line up with TRBD2. V lost 5 bases to trimming and J lost 3 bases; unmatched junction nucleotides: 11. The CDR3 loop spans 18 amino acids. In germline, CDR1 is MNHEY, CDR2 SVGEGT. CDR3 nucleotide sequence: TGTGCCAGCAGTGGAGGACTAGCGGGAGGGTCACTTCTCTACGAGCAGTACGTC. Translation gives CASSGGLAGGSLLYEQYV.

The chain carries TRBV6-5 and TRBJ2-2; D is undetermined. V lost 2 bases to trimming and J lost 5 bases, with 9 bases between them. This CDR3 comprises 14 residues. Germline CDR1 MNHEY, CDR2 SVGAGI. The CDR3 reads CASSYLSPTGELFF. CDR3 coding DNA: TGTGCCAGCAGTTACCTGAGCCCAACCGGGGAGCTGTTTTTT.

The chain has TRBV6-6 and TRBJ2-3; TRBD2 might be the D (6 bases). Trimming pared 6 bases from V and 6 bases from J, leaving 16 bases between. The germline gives CDR1 MNHNY, CDR2 SVGAGI (reference sequence). This CDR3 is built from 14 residues. As DNA, the CDR3 is TGTGCCAGCAGGTACGGGAGTATATCGGATACGCAGTATTTT. Translating it yields CASRYGSISDTQYF.

This clone is labeled as medium-sized (0.01 to 0.1%). This chain connects TRBV2 to TRBJ2-3, with 13 bases aligning to TRBD2. The J segment lost 1 base and the V segment lost 5 bases, leaving 6 bases of the junction unmatched. There are 17 residues in the CDR3. Germline values: CDR1 SNHLY, CDR2 FYNNEI. CDR3 DNA sequence: TGTGCCAGCAGTCGTACTAGCGGGAGGGTCGGCACAGATACGCAGTATTTT. The encoded protein is CASSRTSGRVGTDTQYF.

The rearrangement links TRBV13 to TRBJ2-2, with D maybe TRBD1 (5 bases). The CDR3 is 16 amino acids. Germline loops: CDR1 PRHDT, CDR2 FYEKMQ (reference sequence). V lost 2 bases and J lost 1, with 11 bases in between. As DNA, the CDR3 is TGTGCCAGCAGCTTATTACACAGGCAGAACACCGGGGAGCTGTTTTTT. Translating it yields CASSLLHRQNTGELFF.

This rearrangement joins TRBV5-6 to TRBJ2-7; D is perhaps TRBD2 (7 bases). Germline V gives CDR1 SGHDT, CDR2 YYEEEE. The V end was cut by 1 base, the J end by 3 bases, with 17 bases between. The CDR3 length is 16 residues. CDR3 sequence (DNA): TGTGCCAGCAGCTTGCTCTCCAAGGGGGGGTTCTACGAGCAGTACGTC. Residues: CASSLLSKGGFYEQYV.

J is TRBJ2-5 and V is TRBV29-1, with TRBD1 identical over 11 bases. Germline-derived CDR1 and CDR2 are SQVTM and ANQGSEA. After removal of 0 bases from V and 3 bases from J, the junction contained 3 bases not matched to a gene. The CDR3 has 15 residues. The DNA for the CDR3 is TGCAGCGTTGAAGAGGGGACAGGGGGAAAAGAGACCCAGTACTTC. Amino acids: CSVEEGTGGKETQYF.

Only a few counts were recorded for this clone. The chain employs TRBV28 and TRBJ1-1; no firm D call. CDR1 and CDR2 from the germline V gene are MDHEN and SYDVKM. Trimming cost V 2 bases and J 1 base, with 11 bases left between them. The length of the CDR3 is 15 residues. In DNA form, the CDR3 reads TGTGCCAGCAGTTTAAGGTCTACAGCGAACACTGAAGCTTTCTTT. Residues: CASSLRSTANTEAFF.

This clone was seen a handful of times. This chain joins TRBV10-3 and TRBJ2-3; the match to TRBD2 covers 8 bases. Germline CDR1 and CDR2: ENHRY and SYGVKD. CDR3 length: 14 residues. V dropped 9 bases and J dropped 0; count of bases not matched to a gene: 5. The CDR3 sequence is CAIGVAGSTDTQYF. The CDR3 DNA reads as TGTGCCATTGGGGTAGCGGGAAGCACAGATACGCAGTATTTT.

This rearrangement joins TRBV6-5 to TRBJ2-7; 7 bases line up with TRBD1. Losses at the gene ends were 6 bases for V and 1 base for J; bases not matched to a gene: 6. The CDR3 runs 14 residues. CDR1 and CDR2 (germline): MNHEY, SVGAGI. This CDR3 reads CASSSSGQSYEQYF. The CDR3 DNA is TGTGCCAGCAGCTCCTCGGGACAGTCCTACGAGCAGTACTTC.

By proportion, this clone is medium-sized. This chain connects TRBV4-2 to TRBJ2-1, with TRBD2 matching over 14 bases. This CDR3 has 16 residues. CDR1 is LGHNA, CDR2 YNFKEQ, per germline. J was trimmed by 7 bases and V by 1 base; bases with no gene match: 3. The CDR3 protein is CASSQAGLAGVNEQFF. The CDR3 coding sequence is TGTGCCAGCAGCCAAGCGGGACTAGCGGGAGTGAATGAGCAGTTCTTC.

The genes are TRBV4-1 and TRBJ2-7, with D perhaps TRBD2 (6 bases). Germline assignment: CDR1 MGHRA and CDR2 YSYEKL. This CDR3 contains 18 residues. V lost 3 bases, J lost 0 bases, and 21 bases lay in between. The CDR3 nucleotides are TGCGCCAGCAGCCACTTAATCTTTCGGGGCGGGAACTCCTACGAGCAGTACTTC. Its translation is CASSHLIFRGGNSYEQYF.